This T cell receptor beta chain was retrieved from a study of identical twins. All donors were healthy Caucasians. This clonotype occurred a few times. TCRdb re-derived calls from the 5' RACE reads in MiXCR, one entry per CDR3 protein. The data contain 1.5 million to 2 million distinct CDR3 sequences, roughly 35% of them singletons. This CDR3 contains 12 residues. The germline V gene encodes CDR1 SQVTM and CDR2 ANQGSEA. The ends lost 2 bases at V and 4 bases at J; junction bases unmatched: 1. The sample comprised cord blood. The TCR was taken from a newborn girl in good health. The chain recombines TRBV29-1 with TRBJ1-1, with 7 bases matching TRBD1. The CDR3 sequence is CSVERTGTEAFF. In DNA, the CDR3 is TGCAGCGTTGAACGGACAGGCACTGAAGCTTTCTTT.